The 8 T cell receptor beta chains reported below all come from one sample, sequenced in a study of cytomegalovirus exposure and HLA in healthy donors. It was with 60 Vbeta and 13 Jbeta primers that the PCR ran. TCRdb's copy holds only in-frame clones and misses some; the assay was immunoSEQ multiplex PCR. The sample records about 150,000 clones, approximately 78% being singletons. Sequencing was done on a sample of PBMCs. Receptor source: a woman between 50 and 59 years old in good health and CMV-seropositive.

There are many counts of this clone. This chain connects TRBV4-1 to TRBJ2-7; 7 positions match TRBD2. V was pared by 1 base and J by 2 bases, with 8 bases of the junction left unmatched. This CDR3 has 16 residues. The V gene's germline CDR1 is MGHRA and CDR2 YSYEKL. Written as DNA, the CDR3 is TGCGCCAGCAGCCAAGGACTAGCCGGGGGAGCCTACGAGCAGTACTTC. Its protein product is CASSQGLAGGAYEQYF.

V usage is TRBV30 and J usage is TRBJ2-7; TRBD2 matches 10 bases. V gave up 2 bases and J gave up 1 base; unmatched junction bases: 8. The germline gives CDR1 GTSNPN, CDR2 SVGIG (reference sequence). This CDR3 spans 16 amino acids. The CDR3 here is CAWSTRLAGLSYEQYF. DNA of the CDR3: TGTGCCTGGAGTACTCGACTAGCGGGCTTGTCCTACGAGCAGTACTTC.

The CDR3 DNA follows: TGTGCCAGCAGTACAACAGGGGGCACAGATACGCAGTATTTT. Protein product: CASSTTGGTDTQYF. The V call is TRBV6-1, the J call TRBJ2-3; 7 bases map to TRBD1. This CDR3 comprises 14 residues. Germline V lookup: CDR1 MNHNS, CDR2 SASEGT. With 5 bases clipped from V and 1 base from J, the junction kept 3 bases outside the gene matches.

In this sample, this clone turned up once. The chain employs TRBV2 and TRBJ1-2; 8 bases align to TRBD1. The CDR3 has 15 amino acids. Germline CDR1 reads SNHLY; CDR2 reads FYNNEI. The V gene end was trimmed by 6 bases and the J gene end by 4 bases; junction bases not matched to a gene: 10. The CDR3 nucleotides read TGTGCCAGCAGCGGGGCAGGGGGCACGGGCTATGGCTACACCTTC. Translation gives CASSGAGGTGYGYTF.

The V gene is TRBV5-1, the J gene TRBJ2-6; 8 nucleotides agree with TRBD2. J lost 1 base, V lost 6 bases, and 12 bases had no gene match. This CDR3 spans 18 amino acids. Looked up from germline, CDR1 is SGHRS and CDR2 is YFSETQ. The CDR3 DNA sequence: TGCGCCAGCATCGGTCAGCGGGGGCCTATTTCTGGGGCCAACGTCCTGACTTTC. Protein sequence: CASIGQRGPISGANVLTF.

The gene calls are TRBV5-4 and TRBJ1-1; 7 bases agree with TRBD1. The V and J ends lost 3 bases and 4 bases, in that order; junction bases with no gene match: 15. CDR3 length: 17 amino acids. CDR1 is SGHNT, CDR2 YYREEE, per germline (reference sequence). The CDR3 reads CASSSRITGERITEAFF. CDR3 coding DNA: TGTGCCAGCAGCTCCCGAATCACAGGGGAGAGAATCACTGAAGCTTTCTTT. Using reference TRBV5-4 and TRBJ1-1 for the parts outside the CDR3, the full variable domain is ETGVTQSPTHLIKTRGQQVTLRCSSQSGHNTVSWYQQALGQGPQFIFQYYREEENGRGNFPPRFSGLQFPNYSSELNVNALELDDSALYLCASSSRITGERITEAFFGQGTRLTVV.

The chain joins TRBV11-2 to TRBJ2-6, with 7 bases matching TRBD1. Germline lookup yields CDR1 SGHAT and CDR2 FQNNGV. The length of the CDR3 is 17 residues. After removal of 5 bases from V and 2 bases from J, the junction contained 9 bases not matched to a gene. The DNA for the CDR3 is TGTGCCAGCAGCCCCGTGACAGGGAACGCTGGGGCCAACGTCCTGACTTTC. Its protein product is CASSPVTGNAGANVLTF. Together with reference TRBV11-2 and TRBJ2-6, the CDR3 gives the full variable domain: EAGVAQSPRYKIIEKRQSVAFWCNPISGHATLYWYQQILGQGPKLLIQFQNNGVVDDSQLPKDRFSAERLKGVDSTLKIQPAKLEDSAVYLCASSPVTGNAGANVLTFGAGSRLTVL.

This clone was counted a few times. The genes are TRBV6-1 and TRBJ1-4; 7 bases fit TRBD1. Per germline, CDR1 MNHNS and CDR2 SASEGT. V lost 8 bases and J lost 7; bases outside the gene matches: 7. CDR3 length equals 13 residues. CDR3: CASLTGMGEKLFF. As DNA, the CDR3 is TGTGCCAGCTTGACAGGGATGGGTGAAAAACTGTTTTTT.